Listed here are 24 T cell receptor beta chains from one sample, sequenced in a study of cytomegalovirus exposure and HLA in healthy donors (dated by TCRdb to about 2017). The method was the immunoSEQ multiplex PCR assay. For the multiplex PCR, a mixture combining 60 forward primers for TCR Vbeta segments and 13 reverse primers for TCR Jbeta segments was used. This is the immuneACCESS table as TCRdb keeps it, with only in-frame sequences that have V and J called. A part of the clones is gone; compared with another copy, unresolved V genes explain less than half, and the rest is unexplained. The sample table holds 100,000 or so clones, of which about 84% were seen once. The ten most abundant clones make up 2% to 2.5% of the sample. Sequencing was carried out using PBMCs. These receptors were collected from a young man in good health and CMV-seronegative.

The J gene is TRBJ1-2, the V gene TRBV6-1, with 7 bases aligning to TRBD1. The CDR3 totals 14 residues. Unmatched junction bases numbered 5, after V lost 1 base and J lost 6 bases. Germline V CDR1 and CDR2: MNHNS, SASEGT. The CDR3 loop is CASSEVSRGHGYTF. DNA of the CDR3: TGTGCCAGCAGTGAAGTGAGTAGGGGGCATGGCTACACCTTC.

The V gene is TRBV6-5, the J gene TRBJ1-2, with D possibly being TRBD1 (6 bases). The V end was cut by 7 bases, the J end by 7 bases, with 13 bases between. This CDR3 comprises 12 residues. Per the germline V gene, CDR1 is MNHEY and CDR2 is SVGAGI. CDR3 sequence (DNA): TGTGCCAGCAAACCGGGACAAGGTGGCTACACCTTC. Its translation: CASKPGQGGYTF.

This clone was counted between two and nine times. This chain uses TRBV6-4 with TRBJ2-7, with 9 bases lining up with TRBD2. Germline CDR1 and CDR2: MRHNA and SNTAGT. J gave up 0 bases and V 5 bases, and 5 bases lay outside the gene matches. This CDR3 is 15 amino acids long. The CDR3 region is CASSPNSGSSYEQYF. DNA of the CDR3: TGTGCCAGCAGTCCCAATAGCGGGAGCTCCTACGAGCAGTACTTC.

V is TRBV15 and J is TRBJ2-5; 11 nucleotides align to TRBD1. Germline-derived CDR1 and CDR2 are LNHNV and YYDKDF (reference sequence). The ends lost 7 bases at V and 2 bases at J; junction bases unmatched: 9. There are 16 residues in the CDR3. As DNA, the CDR3 is TGTGCCACCAAAACCTTTGGACAGGGGGCGCAAGAGACCCAGTACTTC. Protein: CATKTFGQGAQETQYF.

The chain is built from TRBV6-5 and TRBJ2-7, with 8 bases that match TRBD2. Germline loops: CDR1 MNHEY, CDR2 SVGAGI. Losses at the gene ends were 4 bases for V and 2 bases for J; bases not matched to a gene: 4. The CDR3 has 14 amino acids. The chain's CDR3 is CASSSGGRPYEQYF. The CDR3 bases are TGTGCCAGCAGTTCGGGCGGGAGGCCCTACGAGCAGTACTTC.

The chain is built from TRBV5-1 and TRBJ2-7, with D hard to call. Trimming removed 0 bases at V and 6 bases at J, with 13 bases between. Germline V gives CDR1 SGHRS, CDR2 YFSETQ. CDR3 size: 14 residues. In DNA, the CDR3 is TGCGCCAGCAGCTTGGGTGGCCGGAGTGGCGAGCAGTACTTC. Its protein is CASSLGGRSGEQYF.

This CDR3 reads CASSLAIIGTRDYGYTF. The CDR3 bases are TGTGCCAGCAGCTTAGCCATAATCGGGACACGAGACTATGGCTACACCTTC. The chain couples TRBV7-8 to TRBJ1-2; D may be TRBD1 (6 bases). The CDR3 is 17 residues long. Trimming removed 0 bases from V and 3 bases from J, with 17 bases in between. From germline, CDR1 is SGHVS and CDR2 FQNEAQ.

The chain links TRBV5-1 to TRBJ2-5; 8 bases fit TRBD2. The J call may be incorrect, as the DNA end agrees better with TRBJ2-7. Germline V lookup: CDR1 SGHRS, CDR2 YFSETQ. The CDR3 extends over 15 amino acids. In DNA form, the CDR3 reads TGCGCCAGCAGCTTGGGAGCGGGGGCGTCCTACGAGCAGTACTTC. It yields the protein CASSLGAGASYEQYF.

The rearrangement links TRBV2 to TRBJ2-3; possible D gene TRBD1, 7 bases. Germline CDR1 is SNHLY and CDR2 is FYNNEI. The CDR3 has 14 residues. V gave up 7 bases and J gave up 1 base, with 12 bases separating them. The CDR3 loop reads CASKGGTGTDTQYF. CDR3 bases: TGTGCCAGCAAAGGGGGGACAGGCACAGATACGCAGTATTTT.

The chain uses TRBV19 and TRBJ2-4; D possibly corresponds to TRBD2 (6 bases). Germline V lookup: CDR1 LNHDA, CDR2 SQIVND (reference sequence). There are 17 residues in the CDR3. Trimming shortened V by 0 bases and J by 9 bases, and 21 bases separated the two germline ends. The CDR3 region has the DNA TGTGCCAGTAGTATAGATTCTCAGGCACCGTGGAGGGGCATTCAGTACTTC. As protein: CASSIDSQAPWRGIQYF.

This chain joins TRBV13 and TRBJ1-1; 8 bases match TRBD1. After removal of 3 bases from V and 6 bases from J, the junction contained 9 bases not matched to a gene. This CDR3 comprises 15 residues. Germline assignment: CDR1 PRHDT and CDR2 FYEKMQ (reference sequence). In nucleotides, the CDR3 is TGTGCCAGCAGCTTTACAGGGGGAGGTAATGCTGAAGCTTTCTTT. It is translated as CASSFTGGGNAEAFF. The full variable domain, rest sourced from reference TRBV13 and TRBJ1-1, is AAGVIQSPRHLIKEKRETATLKCYPIPRHDTVYWYQQGPGQDPQFLISFYEKMQSDKGSIPDRFSAQQFSDYHSELNMSSLELGDSALYFCASSFTGGGNAEAFFGQGTRLTVV.

V is TRBV14 and J is TRBJ2-3; 8 positions match TRBD1. Germline V CDR1 and CDR2: SGHDN, FVKESK. The CDR3 extends over 16 amino acids. J lost 6 bases, V lost 1 base, and 9 bases had no gene match. This CDR3 reads CASSQVRTGPSDTQYF. DNA for the CDR3: TGTGCCAGCAGCCAAGTACGGACAGGGCCGAGTGATACGCAGTATTTT.

The gene calls are TRBV28 and TRBJ1-2, with D unclear. The CDR3 runs to 13 residues. Trimming removed 10 bases from V and 11 bases from J, with 23 bases in between. Germline assignment: CDR1 MDHEN and CDR2 SYDVKM. The CDR3: CATWTQDERGYTF. CDR3 in DNA: TGTGCCACCTGGACCCAAGACGAAAGAGGGTACACCTTC.

This chain connects TRBV7-6 to TRBJ2-3, with a tentative D call TRBD1 (5 bases). The germline V and J ends were trimmed by 4 bases and 6 bases, with 8 bases remaining between them. Germline values: CDR1 SGHVS, CDR2 FNYEAQ. CDR3 length equals 12 residues. CDR3 sequence: CASSSRVDTQYF. The CDR3 DNA reads as TGTGCCAGCAGCTCCAGGGTGGATACGCAGTATTTT.

The rearrangement uses TRBV13 and TRBJ1-2; 9 positions agree with TRBD1. CDR1 and CDR2 (germline): PRHDT, FYEKMQ (reference sequence). The CDR3 is 14 residues long. With V trimmed by 5 bases and J by 2 bases, 3 bases remained unmatched. Written as DNA, the CDR3 is TGTGCCAGCAGCCACGGGACAGGGAACTATGGCTACACCTTC. This codes for CASSHGTGNYGYTF. Filled out from reference TRBV13 and TRBJ1-2, the complete variable domain reads AAGVIQSPRHLIKEKRETATLKCYPIPRHDTVYWYQQGPGQDPQFLISFYEKMQSDKGSIPDRFSAQQFSDYHSELNMSSLELGDSALYFCASSHGTGNYGYTFGSGTRLTVV.

The V call is TRBV4-1, the J call TRBJ2-5, with D possibly being TRBD2 (7 bases). The DNA end is more similar to TRBJ2-7, so the J call may be wrong. Germline-derived CDR1 and CDR2 are MGHRA and YSYEKL. There are 14 residues in the CDR3. As DNA, the CDR3 is TGCGCCAGCAGCCTTGGGGGGGCCTCCTACGAGCAGTACTTC. It translates to CASSLGGASYEQYF.

The V gene is TRBV27, the J gene TRBJ1-2, with 10 bases that match TRBD1. CDR1 and CDR2 (germline): MNHEY, SMNVEV (reference sequence). Germline trimming cut 0 bases from V and 5 bases from J; bases unmatched to any gene: 9. The length of the CDR3 is 17 residues. CDR3 protein: CASSLSKTTGGFYGYTF. For the CDR3, the DNA is TGTGCCAGCAGTTTATCCAAGACGACAGGGGGCTTTTATGGCTACACCTTC.

V usage is TRBV7-2 and J usage is TRBJ2-5, with 7 bases that match TRBD1. The J call is doubtful: the DNA matches TRBJ2-7 better. The CDR3 is 14 residues long. The germline gives CDR1 SGHTA, CDR2 FQGNSA. The CDR3 here is CASTPGGKQYEQYF. CDR3 nucleotide sequence: TGTGCCAGCACCCCAGGGGGAAAGCAATACGAGCAGTACTTC.

This clone was seen once. One junction end does not reproduce the germline sequence, and a read error may be involved. The rearrangement uses TRBV7-9 and TRBJ2-2, with 10 positions matching TRBD1. The CDR3 sequence is 16 residues long. CDR1 is SEHNR, CDR2 FQNEAQ, per germline (reference sequence). This CDR3 is CSSSFRTGGRNGELFF. DNA of the CDR3: TGTTCCAGCAGCTTTCGGACAGGGGGACGGAACGGGGAGCTGTTTTTT.

The chain is built from TRBV19 and TRBJ1-2; D call uncertain. From germline, CDR1 is LNHDA and CDR2 SQIVND (reference sequence). The CDR3 extends over 15 amino acids. V was clipped by 6 bases and J by 0 bases, with 14 bases between them. CDR3 amino acids: CASRKIPGTNYGYTF. In DNA form, the CDR3 reads TGTGCCAGTAGGAAAATCCCCGGGACTAACTATGGCTACACCTTC.

In its sample, this clone was seen a few times. V gene TRBV27 combines with J gene TRBJ1-5, with D tentatively TRBD1 (5 bases). The germline gives CDR1 MNHEY, CDR2 SMNVEV (reference sequence). The CDR3 contains 14 residues. V lost 1 base and J 2 bases, leaving 6 bases between the germline ends. This CDR3 reads CASSLWGGNQPQHF. The CDR3 DNA is TGTGCCAGCAGTTTATGGGGGGGCAATCAGCCCCAGCATTTT.

V usage is TRBV6-1 and J usage is TRBJ1-3; D not certain. Trimming stripped 2 bases from V and 3 bases from J, with 8 bases between. The CDR3 spans 14 residues. Per germline, CDR1 MNHNS and CDR2 SASEGT. CDR3 nucleotides: TGTGCCAGCAGTGAACTGTCTTTTGGAAACACCATATATTTT. Residues: CASSELSFGNTIYF.

This clone was observed once. J is TRBJ2-5 and V is TRBV9; 10 bases are a match to TRBD1. The tail of the sequence fits TRBJ2-7 better, so the J call may be wrong. Per germline, CDR1 SGDLS and CDR2 YYNGEE. This CDR3 comprises 16 residues. The CDR3: CASSPQRTGGVLEQYF. The CDR3 nucleotides read TGTGCCAGCAGCCCCCAGAGGACAGGGGGGGTTCTCGAGCAGTACTTC.

This clone was observed a few times. The junction does not match germline at one end; this may be a read error. Other DNA sequences in this specimen translate into the identical CDR3. The V and J genes are TRBV5-1 and TRBJ1-6; weak D call: TRBD1 (5 bases). Germline lookup yields CDR1 SGHRS and CDR2 YFSETQ. The CDR3 has 15 amino acids. CDR3 in amino acids: CASSQGSPVASPLHF. DNA for the CDR3: TGTGCCAGCAGCCAGGGCAGTCCCGTAGCATCACCCCTCCACTTT.